This T cell receptor beta chain appears in the sequencing data of a study of metastatic and nonmetastatic thyroid tumors. Overall study findings and caveats: It was reported that TCR beta diversity was significantly higher in malignant thyroid tumors than benign nodules, in blood and tumor.

None of the patients had undergone any treatment ahead of thyroid surgery. Trimming shortened V by 4 bases and J by 1 base, and 10 bases separated the two germline ends. Germline assignment: CDR1 KGHDR and CDR2 SFDVKD. CDR3 length: 16 residues. TCRdb re-processed the PCR reads through MiXCR. The sample yields some 29,000 clones, approximately 3.7% seen once. Concerning this clone itself: Its matching antigen is unknown.

The sample consisted of blood. The origin of this receptor is a male donor with papillary thyroid cancer or a benign thyroid nodule (not recorded which). Some clones in this sample may be carry-over from other donors' samples. The chain uses TRBV24-1 and TRBJ2-6; unclear D gene. The CDR3 DNA sequence: TGTGCCACCAGTGACCCTTGGGCGTCTGGGGCCAACGTCCTGACTTTC. This translates into CATSDPWASGANVLTF.